The entry below describes one TCR beta chain. The record originates from a study of control samples from healthy donors and cancer patients. V lost 4 bases, J lost 0 bases, and 6 bases lay in between. This CDR3 spans 12 amino acids. Germline-derived CDR1 and CDR2 are SQVTM and ANQGSEA. Sequencing used immunoSEQ multiplex PCR; TCRdb keeps in-frame clones, though not all of them. Here the sample spans approximately 58,000 clones, around 87% being singletons. This TCR was recovered from a woman aged 60-75 years with lung cancer. Sequenced: PBMCs. V gene TRBV29-1 combines with J gene TRBJ1-1; D gene unclear. The CDR3 spells CSVGQVNTEAFF. The DNA for the CDR3 is TGCAGCGTTGGACAAGTGAACACTGAAGCTTTCTTT.